Reported below is one T cell receptor (beta chain). No antigen is known for it. Data came from immunoSEQ multiplex PCR; TCRdb stores just in-frame clones and leaves some out. The sample gives 300,000 to 400,000 clones, over 85% of which show up once; 4.5% to 7% is in the top ten. These data originate in a study of brain T cells in children with intractable seizures. Study results and limitations: Pre-surgery blood may have been undersampled, hiding some clones.

The CDR3 has 12 amino acids. Trimming took 3 bases from V and 2 from J, leaving 2 bases between them. Germline V CDR1 and CDR2: MGHRA, YSYEKL. The time point denotes: blood from clinic visit 5 months post-surgery; TSC patient then seizure free. Surgery cases with the highest brain T cell transcript signatures were chosen for sequencing. Pre-surgery treatment included at least one anti-epileptic drug. This sequence was found in a boy under two years old with tuberous sclerosis and intractable seizures. The rearrangement joins TRBV4-1 to TRBJ1-5, with D unresolved. The sequenced sample was peripheral blood, obtained roughly 5 months after surgery. The CDR3 loop reads CASSQGNQPQHF. CDR3 coding DNA: TGCGCCAGCAGCCAGGGCAATCAGCCCCAGCATTTT.